The 5 T cell receptor beta chains below come from one sample, sequenced in a study of T cell repertoires in cytomegalovirus infection. TCRdb passed the reads through MiXCR, listing each CDR3 protein once. There are 900,000 to 950,000 distinct CDR3 sequences in the sample; around 32% occur only once, and more than 13% lies in the top ten. No antigen has been assigned to these receptors. The sample consisted of cultured CD8+ T cells from PBMCs, taken from culture after CMV antigen stimulation. These TCRs come from a human donor in good health (CMV status not recorded). Some clones in this sample may be carry-over from other donors' samples.

The chain joins TRBV7-9 to TRBJ2-3; D possibly corresponds to TRBD2 (6 bases). Trimming took 0 bases from V and 4 from J, leaving 14 bases between them. Looked up from germline, CDR1 is SEHNR and CDR2 is FQNEAQ (reference sequence). The CDR3 spans 16 residues. This CDR3 is CASSLAFGGAADTQYF. CDR3 in DNA: TGTGCCAGCAGCTTAGCATTTGGCGGGGCGGCAGATACGCAGTATTTT.

This clonotype was counted a few times. This chain joins TRBV4-1 and TRBJ1-2; 8 nucleotides align to TRBD1. Germline V gene data show CDR1 as MGHRA and CDR2 as YSYEKL. The CDR3 contains 15 residues. J lost 8 bases, V lost 2 bases, and 10 bases had no gene match. CDR3 DNA: TGCGCCAGCAGCCAAACGGGACAGGTCAACGGGGGCTACACCTTC. Protein product: CASSQTGQVNGGYTF.

In its sample, this clonotype was seen a few times. The V and J genes are TRBV7-2 and TRBJ1-2, with 7 bases that match TRBD1. The CDR3 is 17 residues long. Germline trimming cut 3 bases from V and 0 bases from J; bases unmatched to any gene: 10. The germline V gene encodes CDR1 SGHTA and CDR2 FQGNSA. The CDR3 DNA follows: TGTGCCAGCAGCTTCCTCAGGGGGGCATCAGCTAACTATGGCTACACCTTC. Translated, it gives CASSFLRGASANYGYTF.

This clonotype was detected a few times. This rearrangement joins TRBV2 to TRBJ2-7, with 10 bases that match TRBD1. V was clipped by 3 bases and J by 6 bases; unmatched bases: 5. Germline CDR1 SNHLY, CDR2 FYNNEI. CDR3 length equals 14 residues. CDR3 sequence (DNA): TGTGCCAGCAGTGAGGGGACAGGGGTATCCGAGCAGTACTTC. Translating gives CASSEGTGVSEQYF.

This clonotype was seen a single time. Its ends do not fully match the called genes, so a read error is possible. V and J are TRBV12-3 or TRBV12-4 and TRBJ1-5, with 7 bases lining up with TRBD1. The CDR3 loop spans 15 amino acids. CDR3 loop: CANSPQGTLLQPQHF. The CDR3 DNA sequence: TGTGCCAACAGTCCACAGGGGACATTGCTACAGCCCCAGCATTTT.